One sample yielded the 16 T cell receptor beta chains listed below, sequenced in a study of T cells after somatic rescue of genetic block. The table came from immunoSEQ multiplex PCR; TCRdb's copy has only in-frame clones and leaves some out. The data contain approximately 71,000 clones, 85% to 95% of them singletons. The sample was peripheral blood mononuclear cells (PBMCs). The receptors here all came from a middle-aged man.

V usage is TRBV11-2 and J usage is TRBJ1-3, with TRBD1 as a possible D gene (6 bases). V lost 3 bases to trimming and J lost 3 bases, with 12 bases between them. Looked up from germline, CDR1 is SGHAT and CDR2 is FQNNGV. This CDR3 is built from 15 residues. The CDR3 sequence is CASSFRGGHGNTIYF. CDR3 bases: TGTGCCAGCAGCTTCCGGGGGGGCCATGGAAACACCATATATTTT.

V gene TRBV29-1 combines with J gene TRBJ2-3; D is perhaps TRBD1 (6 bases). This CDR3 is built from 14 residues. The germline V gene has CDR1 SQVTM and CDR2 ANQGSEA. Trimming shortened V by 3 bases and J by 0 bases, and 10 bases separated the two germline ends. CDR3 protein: CSVDEQGSTDTQYF. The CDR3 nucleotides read TGCAGCGTTGACGAACAGGGTAGCACAGATACGCAGTATTTT.

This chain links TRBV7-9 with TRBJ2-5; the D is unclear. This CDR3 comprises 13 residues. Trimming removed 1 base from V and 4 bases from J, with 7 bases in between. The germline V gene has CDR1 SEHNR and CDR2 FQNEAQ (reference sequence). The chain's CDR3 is CASSLGPVETQYF. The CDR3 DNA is TGTGCCAGCAGCTTAGGTCCAGTAGAGACCCAGTACTTC. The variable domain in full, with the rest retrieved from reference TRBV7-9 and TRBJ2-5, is DTGVSQNPRHKITKRGQNVTFRCDPISEHNRLYWYRQTLGQGPEFLTYFQNEAQLEKSRLLSDRFSAERPKGSFSTLEIQRTEQGDSAMYLCASSLGPVETQYFGPGTRLLVL.

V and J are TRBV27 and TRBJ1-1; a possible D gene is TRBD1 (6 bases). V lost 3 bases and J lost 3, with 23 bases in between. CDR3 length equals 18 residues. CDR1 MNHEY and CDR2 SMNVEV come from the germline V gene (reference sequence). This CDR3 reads CASSFEGEPLRGDTEAFF. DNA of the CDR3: TGTGCCAGCAGTTTCGAGGGGGAACCCCTCCGGGGGGACACTGAAGCTTTCTTT.

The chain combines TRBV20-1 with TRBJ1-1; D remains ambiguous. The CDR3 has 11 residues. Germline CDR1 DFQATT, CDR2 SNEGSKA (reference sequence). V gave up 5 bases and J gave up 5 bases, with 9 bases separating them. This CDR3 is CSADRGTEAFF. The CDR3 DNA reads TGCAGTGCTGATCGCGGGACTGAAGCTTTCTTT.

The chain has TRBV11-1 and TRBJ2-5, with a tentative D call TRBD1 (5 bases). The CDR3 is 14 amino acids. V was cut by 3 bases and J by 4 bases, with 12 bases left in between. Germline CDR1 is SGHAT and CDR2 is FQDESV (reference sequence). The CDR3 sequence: CASSFRRGAETQYF. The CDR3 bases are TGTGCCAGCAGCTTCCGTAGGGGCGCAGAGACCCAGTACTTC.

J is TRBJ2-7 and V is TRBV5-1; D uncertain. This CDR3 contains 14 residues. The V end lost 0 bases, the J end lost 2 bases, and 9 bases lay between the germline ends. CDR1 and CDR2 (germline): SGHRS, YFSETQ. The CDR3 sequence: CASSLVVGTYEQYF. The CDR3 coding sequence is TGCGCCAGCAGCTTGGTAGTCGGAACCTACGAGCAGTACTTC.

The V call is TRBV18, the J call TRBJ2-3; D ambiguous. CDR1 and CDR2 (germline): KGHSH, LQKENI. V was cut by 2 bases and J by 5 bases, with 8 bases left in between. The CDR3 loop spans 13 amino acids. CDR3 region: CASSPYAIDTQYF. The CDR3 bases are TGTGCCAGCTCACCATACGCGATAGATACGCAGTATTTT.

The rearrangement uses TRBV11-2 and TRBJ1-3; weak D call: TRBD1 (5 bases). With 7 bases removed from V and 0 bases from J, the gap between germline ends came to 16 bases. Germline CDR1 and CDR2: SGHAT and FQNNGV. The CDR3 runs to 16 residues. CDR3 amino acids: CASTSWGIISGNTIYF. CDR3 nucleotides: TGTGCCAGCACCTCCTGGGGGATCATCTCTGGAAACACCATATATTTT.

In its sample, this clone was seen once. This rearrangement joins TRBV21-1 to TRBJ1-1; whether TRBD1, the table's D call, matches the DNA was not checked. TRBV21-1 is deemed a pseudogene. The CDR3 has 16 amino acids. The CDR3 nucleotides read TGTGCCAGCAGCAAATATTGCTCCAGGGCGAAGACTGAAGCTTTCTTT. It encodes CASSKYCSRAKTEAFF.

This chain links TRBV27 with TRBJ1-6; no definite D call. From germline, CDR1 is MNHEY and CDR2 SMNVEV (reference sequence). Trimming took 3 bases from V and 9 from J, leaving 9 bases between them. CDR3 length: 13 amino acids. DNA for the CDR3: TGTGCCAGCAGTTTTTCGGGCTCTTCACCCCTCCACTTT. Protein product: CASSFSGSSPLHF.

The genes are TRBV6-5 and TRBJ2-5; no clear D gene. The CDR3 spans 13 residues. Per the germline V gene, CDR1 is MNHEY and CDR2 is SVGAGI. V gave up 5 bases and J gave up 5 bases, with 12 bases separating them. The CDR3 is CASSPISYETQYF. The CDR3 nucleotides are TGTGCCAGCAGTCCAATAAGTTATGAGACCCAGTACTTC.

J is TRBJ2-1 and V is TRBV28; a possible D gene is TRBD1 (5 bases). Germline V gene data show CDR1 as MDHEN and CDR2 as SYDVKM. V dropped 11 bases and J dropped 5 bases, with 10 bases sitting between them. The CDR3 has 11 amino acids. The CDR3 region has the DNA TGTGCCTCTCAGGGTAACAATGAGCAGTTCTTC. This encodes CASQGNNEQFF.

CDR3 residues: CASSVGRRDTQYF. CDR3 coding DNA: TGTGCCAGCAGCGTAGGACGCCGAGATACGCAGTATTTT. The rearrangement joins TRBV9 to TRBJ2-3, with unresolved D. The CDR3 sequence is 13 residues long. Germline CDR1 SGDLS, CDR2 YYNGEE. V was clipped by 0 bases and J by 5 bases, with 7 bases between them. Looking up the rest from reference TRBV9 and TRBJ2-3 gives the full variable domain: DSGVTQTPKHLITATGQRVTLRCSPRSGDLSVYWYQQSLDQGLQFLIQYYNGEERAKGNILERFSAQQFPDLHSELNLSSLELGDSALYFCASSVGRRDTQYFGPGTRLTVL.

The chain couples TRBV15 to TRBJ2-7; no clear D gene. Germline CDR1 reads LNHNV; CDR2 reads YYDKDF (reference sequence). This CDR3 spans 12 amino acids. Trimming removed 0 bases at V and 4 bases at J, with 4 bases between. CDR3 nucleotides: TGTGCCACCAGCAGAGAGGGGTACGAGCAGTACTTC. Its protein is CATSREGYEQYF.

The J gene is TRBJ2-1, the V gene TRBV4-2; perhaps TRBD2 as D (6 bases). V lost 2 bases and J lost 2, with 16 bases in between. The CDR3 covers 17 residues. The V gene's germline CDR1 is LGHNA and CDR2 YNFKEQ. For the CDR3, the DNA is TGTGCCAGCAGCCAATCCCACGGGACTCTACCCTACAATGAGCAGTTCTTC. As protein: CASSQSHGTLPYNEQFF.